The 29 T cell receptor beta chains listed next were all sequenced from one sample in a study of T cells expressing NK-cell markers. TCRdb reanalyzed the 5' RACE reads, giving one entry per CDR3 protein sequence and no DNA. Recorded here are about 110,000 distinct CDR3 sequences; the top ten clones represent about 18%. What was sequenced was blood T cells: a sorted CD56 or NKG2C T cell subset, CD4+ or CD8+ T cells, or bulk PBMC T cells (not recorded which). The source of these receptors is a woman aged 18 to 75 in good health.

This chain links TRBV7-8 with TRBJ1-1; TCRdb designates TRBD1, a call that cannot be tested without DNA. Germline V lookup: CDR1 SGHVS, CDR2 FQNEAQ. The CDR3 runs to 16 residues. The chain's CDR3 is CASSLYMRQGGDEAFF.

The chain joins TRBV7-6 to TRBJ2-5; checking the TCRdb D call of TRBD2 is not possible without DNA. Germline V gene data show CDR1 as SGHVS and CDR2 as FNYEAQ. The CDR3 contains 16 residues. The CDR3 spells CASSFRLAGGQETQYF.

The rearrangement uses TRBV5-6 and TRBJ2-1; as DNA is missing, the TRBD2 call by TCRdb cannot be tested. CDR3 length equals 18 residues. Germline CDR1 and CDR2: SGHDT and YYEEEE. The CDR3 protein is CASSLAFAGGPLGDEQFF.

V is TRBV12-3 or TRBV12-4 and J is TRBJ2-6; checking the TCRdb D call of TRBD2 is not possible without DNA. The CDR3 consists of 16 residues. CDR3: CASSSEGSPFTTVLTF.

The J gene is TRBJ1-1, the V gene TRBV12-3 or TRBV12-4; TCRdb returns TRBD1, unconfirmable since there is no DNA. This CDR3 has 15 residues. CDR3 residues: CASSTNRGSDTEAFF.

The chain has TRBV4-3 and TRBJ2-3. Germline V gene lookup returns CDR1 LGHNA and CDR2 YSLEER. This CDR3 contains 13 residues. This CDR3 is CASSQVRSDTQYF.

The rearrangement uses TRBV9 and TRBJ1-6. The CDR3 loop spans 16 amino acids. Germline CDR1 and CDR2: SGDLS and YYNGEE. The chain's CDR3 is CASSVGASSYNSPLHF.

The V and J genes are TRBV29-1 and TRBJ2-7. Germline CDR1 SQVTM, CDR2 ANQGSEA. This CDR3 is 13 amino acids long. Here the CDR3 reads CSVEAERPYEQYF.

The rearrangement uses TRBV6-2 or TRBV6-3 and TRBJ2-1; TCRdb indicates TRBD2, and absent DNA this call remains unverified. The CDR3 loop spans 13 amino acids. Germline CDR1 and CDR2: MNHEY and SVGEGT. The CDR3 loop is CASARRYYNEQFF.

This chain connects TRBV12-3 or TRBV12-4 to TRBJ1-3; the TCRdb call, TRBD1, lacks DNA for checking. The length of the CDR3 is 16 residues. The CDR3: CASSSGQESSGNTIYF.

The V gene is TRBV5-1, the J gene TRBJ2-1; TCRdb designates TRBD2, a call that cannot be tested without DNA. This CDR3 contains 15 residues. Germline lookup yields CDR1 SGHRS and CDR2 YFSETQ. The CDR3: CASSDPLAGLNEQFF.

The rearrangement joins TRBV5-1 to TRBJ2-7; TCRdb's D call, TRBD1, is unchecked because there is no DNA. Per the germline V gene, CDR1 is SGHRS and CDR2 is YFSETQ. CDR3 length: 16 amino acids. The CDR3 is CASSPRQAAGSYEQYF.

The V and J genes are TRBV30 and TRBJ1-1; TCRdb picks TRBD1, but there is no DNA to check that call. There are 14 residues in the CDR3. Germline CDR1 GTSNPN, CDR2 SVGIG (reference sequence). The CDR3 protein is CAWSLDSYNTEAFF.

This chain uses TRBV12-3 or TRBV12-4 with TRBJ2-2; the TRBD1 assignment by TCRdb is unverifiable without DNA. The CDR3 totals 13 residues. The CDR3 sequence: CASSFGGTGELFF.

The chain is built from TRBV10-3 and TRBJ2-4. The CDR3 length is 14 residues. Germline values: CDR1 ENHRY, CDR2 SYGVKD. The CDR3 loop reads CAISEGLAENIQYF.

The V call is TRBV10-3, the J call TRBJ1-1. The CDR3 length is 11 residues. Germline V CDR1 and CDR2: ENHRY, SYGVKD. CDR3 amino acids: CATRENTEAFF.

This chain joins TRBV29-1 and TRBJ2-1; TCRdb's D call, TRBD1, is unchecked because there is no DNA. The CDR3 runs 13 residues. Germline CDR1 SQVTM, CDR2 ANQGSEA. CDR3: CSVEVEAPYEQFF.

V is TRBV12-3 or TRBV12-4 and J is TRBJ2-1; the D gene TCRdb calls, TRBD2, cannot be checked with no DNA. This CDR3 is built from 19 residues. The CDR3 protein is CASRPGTSGVYSSYNEQFF.

The V and J genes are TRBV7-6 and TRBJ1-6. The germline gives CDR1 SGHVS, CDR2 FNYEAQ. The CDR3 is 13 residues long. The CDR3 spells CASTAGRSSPLHF. The full variable domain, in which reference TRBV7-6 and TRBJ1-6 provide the parts outside the CDR3, is GAGVSQSPRYKVTKRGQDVALRCDPISGHVSLYWYRQALGQGPEFLTYFNYEAQQDKSGLPNDRFSAERPEGSISTLTIQRTEQRDSAMYRCASTAGRSSPLHFGNGTRLTVT.

This chain links TRBV28 with TRBJ2-3; the D gene TCRdb calls, TRBD1, cannot be checked with no DNA. CDR1 MDHEN and CDR2 SYDVKM come from the germline V gene. This CDR3 is 13 amino acids long. CDR3 region: CASDGGTGVTQYF.

This rearrangement joins TRBV5-1 to TRBJ1-2. The germline V gene has CDR1 SGHRS and CDR2 YFSETQ. This CDR3 has 11 residues. The CDR3 sequence: CASSLFRRYTF.

The chain employs TRBV6-5 and TRBJ2-1. Germline V gene data show CDR1 as MNHEY and CDR2 as SVGAGI. The CDR3 loop spans 13 amino acids. The CDR3 sequence: CASSYSGYNEQFF.

The CDR3 here is CASSTSGRGEQFF. The gene calls are TRBV14 and TRBJ2-1; as DNA is missing, the TRBD2 call by TCRdb cannot be tested. The CDR3 loop spans 13 amino acids. The germline V gene encodes CDR1 SGHDN and CDR2 FVKESK.

The rearrangement uses TRBV24-1 and TRBJ2-3; the TRBD2 assignment by TCRdb is unverifiable without DNA. The CDR3 totals 11 residues. The germline CDR1 and CDR2 sequences are KGHDR and SFDVKD. CDR3 loop: CATGRSDTQYF.

The V and J genes are TRBV28 and TRBJ1-4; no DNA is available, so the TRBD1 call from TCRdb remains unchecked. From germline, CDR1 is MDHEN and CDR2 SYDVKM. This CDR3 contains 15 residues. The CDR3 protein is CASSLQGATNEKLFF.

The rearrangement uses TRBV5-4 and TRBJ2-3; TCRdb's assignment of TRBD2 cannot be checked, as there is no DNA. This CDR3 region has 14 residues. Germline-derived CDR1 and CDR2 are SGHNT and YYREEE (reference sequence). CDR3 amino acids: CASSPDGPGDTQYF.

The gene calls are TRBV20-1 and TRBJ2-3; the D call from TCRdb, TRBD1, cannot be confirmed without DNA. Germline-derived CDR1 and CDR2 are DFQATT and SNEGSKA (reference sequence). This CDR3 is built from 17 residues. CDR3 sequence reads: CSARDGAGRPSTDTQYF.

The chain has TRBV20-1 and TRBJ2-3; TCRdb picks TRBD2, but there is no DNA to check that call. Germline V gives CDR1 DFQATT, CDR2 SNEGSKA (reference sequence). The CDR3 consists of 16 residues. The CDR3 is CSARNPLAGEVDTQYF.

The chain carries TRBV5-4 and TRBJ2-1. The CDR3 spans 14 residues. CDR1 and CDR2 (germline): SGHNT, YYREEE (reference sequence). CDR3: CASSSAVNYNEQFF.